These 14 T cell receptor beta chains share one sample of origin, sequenced in a study of T cells after yellow fever vaccination. TCRdb redid the calling of the 5' RACE reads with MiXCR, one entry per CDR3 protein. The sample records over 35,000 distinct CDR3 sequences, about 6.3% being singletons. The sample in question was PBMCs, either bulk or a sorted T-cell subset (CD4+, CD8+, memory, or dextramer-sorted; not recorded which), obtained 45 days after the yellow fever booster vaccination. These receptors were taken from a man aged 25 to 45 who received the YFV17D yellow fever vaccine.

This clonotype was seen a few times. At one boundary the junction diverges from the germline segment, which might be a read error. This rearrangement joins TRBV20-1 to TRBJ2-1; TRBD1 matches 7 bases. In germline, CDR1 is DFQATT, CDR2 SNEGSKA (reference sequence). The CDR3 runs to 16 residues. CDR3 sequence: CCASDPRQGIYNEQFF. For the CDR3, the DNA is TGCTGTGCTAGTGATCCGAGACAGGGAATCTACAATGAGCAGTTCTTC.

This clonotype was seen ten or more times. The chain couples TRBV5-1 to TRBJ2-1; 7 bases fit TRBD2. The junction had 10 bases not matched to a gene; V was cut back by 4 bases and J by 15 bases. Germline CDR1 is SGHRS and CDR2 is YFSETQ. The CDR3 sequence is 12 residues long. CDR3 amino acids: CASSPGAGGWFF. In nucleotides, the CDR3 is TGCGCCAGCAGCCCCGGGGCCGGGGGGTGGTTCTTC.

This clonotype was seen more than once but under ten times. This chain connects TRBV7-2 to TRBJ2-7; no definite D call. The CDR3 contains 15 residues. V dropped 5 bases and J dropped 2 bases, with 16 bases sitting between them. Germline V gene sequence: CDR1 SGHTA, CDR2 FQGNSA. In nucleotides, the CDR3 is TGTGCCAGCAGCCCAAGCCCGCTTGCCGCCTACGAGCAGTACTTC. It specifies CASSPSPLAAYEQYF.

Ten or more counts support this clonotype. CDR3: CSARVAGGPRDTQYF. CDR3 nucleotide sequence: TGCAGTGCTAGGGTGGCAGGGGGACCAAGAGATACGCAGTATTTT. V usage is TRBV20-1 and J usage is TRBJ2-3; 7 bases match TRBD1. The V gene end was trimmed by 3 bases and the J gene end by 5 bases; junction bases not matched to a gene: 11. CDR3 size: 15 residues. Germline V gene lookup returns CDR1 DFQATT and CDR2 SNEGSKA (reference sequence).

Only a few counts were recorded for this clonotype. The V gene is TRBV28, the J gene TRBJ1-3; D ambiguous. Germline-derived CDR1 and CDR2 are MDHEN and SYDVKM. Trimming removed 3 bases from V and 0 bases from J, with 18 bases in between. This CDR3 is 18 amino acids long. The CDR3: CASSFTHTGPHSGNTIYF. DNA of the CDR3: TGTGCCAGCAGTTTTACTCACACCGGGCCACACTCTGGAAACACCATATATTTT. Variable domain in full (rest from reference TRBV28 and TRBJ1-3): DVKVTQSSRYLVKRTGEKVFLECVQDMDHENMFWYRQDPGLGLRLIYFSYDVKMKEKGDIPEGYSVSREKKERFSLILESASTNQTSMYLCASSFTHTGPHSGNTIYFGEGSWLTVV.

This clonotype was seen more than once but under ten times. The chain combines TRBV19 with TRBJ2-7; tentative D call: TRBD2 (6 bases). V was clipped by 4 bases and J by 4 bases, with 14 bases between them. This CDR3 contains 14 residues. Germline CDR1 is LNHDA and CDR2 is SQIVND (reference sequence). CDR3 coding DNA: TGTGCCAGTAGTAGCCGAGGGAGGACTTACGAGCAGTACTTC. Translating gives CASSSRGRTYEQYF.

This clonotype was recorded at least ten times. This rearrangement joins TRBV5-1 to TRBJ2-4, with TRBD1 matching 9 bases. The CDR3 runs 16 residues. The trim removed 4 bases at V and 7 bases at J, leaving 12 bases unmatched. Germline V gene data show CDR1 as SGHRS and CDR2 as YFSETQ. This CDR3 is CASSLNPGQGWNIQYF. Here the CDR3 DNA reads TGCGCCAGCAGCCTCAATCCGGGACAGGGTTGGAACATTCAGTACTTC.

V and J are TRBV6-5 and TRBJ1-6, with D possibly being TRBD1 (6 bases). The CDR3 is 14 residues long. The germline gives CDR1 MNHEY, CDR2 SVGAGI. Trimming removed 3 bases at V and 8 bases at J, with 11 bases between. The DNA for the CDR3 is TGTGCCAGCAGTTATGGAGGGGGAGATTCACCCCTCCACTTT. Translating it yields CASSYGGGDSPLHF.

This clonotype was seen ten or more times. The genes are TRBV3-1 and TRBJ1-2; 7 nucleotides align to TRBD1. The CDR3 contains 16 residues. Trimming removed 1 base from V and 2 bases from J; junction bases left unmatched: 7. The germline V gene has CDR1 LGHDT and CDR2 YNNKEL (reference sequence). The CDR3 nucleotides read TGTGCCAGCAGCCAAGTGATAGGGGGCGGAAACTATGGCTACACCTTC. The encoded protein is CASSQVIGGGNYGYTF.

This clonotype was seen more than once but under ten times. This chain connects TRBV19 to TRBJ2-2; 10 bases match TRBD2. This CDR3 spans 15 amino acids. Germline assignment: CDR1 LNHDA and CDR2 SQIVND (reference sequence). Trimming took 10 bases from V and 4 from J; bases not matched to a gene: 9. DNA for the CDR3: TGTGCCACCGCTAGCGGGAGCCTCCTCACCGGGGAGCTGTTTTTT. It yields the protein CATASGSLLTGELFF.

This clonotype was recorded at least ten times. The CDR3 DNA follows: TGCAGTGCTCTCCGGTCTCCTTACGAGCAGTACTTC. It translates to CSALRSPYEQYF. The gene calls are TRBV20-1 and TRBJ2-7, with no clear D. Trimming cost V 5 bases and J 4 bases, with 12 bases left between them. Germline V lookup: CDR1 DFQATT, CDR2 SNEGSKA (reference sequence). The CDR3 has 12 amino acids.

This clonotype has ten or more counts. The rearrangement links TRBV2 to TRBJ2-6; 7 bases agree with TRBD1. From germline, CDR1 is SNHLY and CDR2 FYNNEI. With V trimmed by 4 bases and J by 4 bases, 4 bases remained unmatched. The CDR3 is 15 residues long. The CDR3 DNA reads as TGTGCCAGCAGTGGACAGGGAGTCGGGGCCAACGTCCTGACTTTC. It encodes CASSGQGVGANVLTF.

This clonotype has a handful of counts. The chain uses TRBV4-3 and TRBJ2-3; 10 bases fit TRBD2. Germline CDR1 LGHNA, CDR2 YSLEER. This CDR3 is 14 amino acids long. V lost 1 base and J lost 6; bases outside the gene matches: 1. CDR3 sequence: CASSQAGLADTQYF. The CDR3, as DNA: TGCGCCAGCAGCCAAGCGGGACTAGCGGATACGCAGTATTTT.

This clonotype showed up just a few times. This chain connects TRBV11-2 to TRBJ2-6; D assignment may be TRBD1 or TRBD2 (5 bases each). CDR3 length: 21 amino acids. V lost 7 bases, J lost 0 bases, and 28 bases lay in between. Germline CDR1 and CDR2: SGHAT and FQNNGV. The CDR3 nucleotides read TGTGCCAGCACTATTTACCGTCCTCGGGGCGGGCAGGACTCTGGGGCCAACGTCCTGACTTTC. Its translation: CASTIYRPRGGQDSGANVLTF.